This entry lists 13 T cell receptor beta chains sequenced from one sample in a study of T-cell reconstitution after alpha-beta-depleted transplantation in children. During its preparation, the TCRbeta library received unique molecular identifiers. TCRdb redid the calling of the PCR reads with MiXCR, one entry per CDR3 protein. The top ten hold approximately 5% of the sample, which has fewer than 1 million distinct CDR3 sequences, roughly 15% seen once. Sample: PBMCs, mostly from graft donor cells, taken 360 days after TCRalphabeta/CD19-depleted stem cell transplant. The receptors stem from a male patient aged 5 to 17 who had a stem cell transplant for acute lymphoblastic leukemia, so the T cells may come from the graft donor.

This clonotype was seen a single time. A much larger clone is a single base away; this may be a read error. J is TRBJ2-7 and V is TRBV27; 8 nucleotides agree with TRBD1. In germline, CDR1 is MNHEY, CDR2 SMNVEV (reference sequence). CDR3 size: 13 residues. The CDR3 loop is CASSPTGGYERYF. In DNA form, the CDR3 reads TGTGCCAGCAGTCCTACAGGGGGTTACGAGCGGTACTTC.

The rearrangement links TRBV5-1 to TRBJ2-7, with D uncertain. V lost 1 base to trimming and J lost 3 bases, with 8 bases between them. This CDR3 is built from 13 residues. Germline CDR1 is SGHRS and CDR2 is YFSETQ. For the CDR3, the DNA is TGCGCCAGCAGCTTGAGCAGGAACTACGAGCAGTACTTC. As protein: CASSLSRNYEQYF.

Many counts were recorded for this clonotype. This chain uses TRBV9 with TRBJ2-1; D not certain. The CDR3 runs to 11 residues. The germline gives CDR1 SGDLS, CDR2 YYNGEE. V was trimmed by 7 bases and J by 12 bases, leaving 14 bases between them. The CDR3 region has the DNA TGTGCCAGCCCTCCTGACCGAAGGCAGTTCTTC. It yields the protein CASPPDRRQFF. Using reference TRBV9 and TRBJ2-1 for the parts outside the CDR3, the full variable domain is DSGVTQTPKHLITATGQRVTLRCSPRSGDLSVYWYQQSLDQGLQFLIQYYNGEERAKGNILERFSAQQFPDLHSELNLSSLELGDSALYFCASPPDRRQFFGPGTRLTVL.

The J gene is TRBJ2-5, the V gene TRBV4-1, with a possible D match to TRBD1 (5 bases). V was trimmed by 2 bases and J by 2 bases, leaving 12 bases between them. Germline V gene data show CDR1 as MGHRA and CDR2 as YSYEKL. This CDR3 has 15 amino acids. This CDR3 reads CASSQSGPRQETQYF. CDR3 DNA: TGCGCCAGCAGCCAATCAGGGCCTAGACAAGAGACCCAGTACTTC.

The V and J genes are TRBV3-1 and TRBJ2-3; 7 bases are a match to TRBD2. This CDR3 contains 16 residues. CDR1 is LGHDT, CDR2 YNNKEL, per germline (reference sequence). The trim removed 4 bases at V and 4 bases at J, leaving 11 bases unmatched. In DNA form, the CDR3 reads TGTGCCAGCAGCCCTGGGGGGGGGAGCCCCGCAGATACGCAGTATTTT. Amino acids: CASSPGGGSPADTQYF.

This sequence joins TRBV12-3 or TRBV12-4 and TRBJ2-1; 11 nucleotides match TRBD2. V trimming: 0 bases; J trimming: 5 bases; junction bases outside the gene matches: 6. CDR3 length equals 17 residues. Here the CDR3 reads CASSLATSGSPNNEQFF. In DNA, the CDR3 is TGTGCCAGCAGTTTAGCAACTAGCGGGAGCCCTAACAATGAGCAGTTCTTC.

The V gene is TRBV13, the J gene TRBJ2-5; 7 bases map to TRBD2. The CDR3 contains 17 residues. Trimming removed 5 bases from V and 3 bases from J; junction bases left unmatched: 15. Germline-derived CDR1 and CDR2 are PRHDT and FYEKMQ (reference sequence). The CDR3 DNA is TGTGCCAGCAGCCCAGCTCGTGGCGGGAGCCGGGAAGAGACCCAGTACTTC. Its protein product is CASSPARGGSREETQYF.

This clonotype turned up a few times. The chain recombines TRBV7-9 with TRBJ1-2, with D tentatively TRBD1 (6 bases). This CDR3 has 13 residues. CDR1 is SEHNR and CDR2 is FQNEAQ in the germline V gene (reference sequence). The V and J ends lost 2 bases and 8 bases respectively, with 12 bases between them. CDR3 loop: CASSLSHTGGYTF. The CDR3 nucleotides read TGTGCCAGCAGCTTATCACACACAGGGGGCTACACCTTC.

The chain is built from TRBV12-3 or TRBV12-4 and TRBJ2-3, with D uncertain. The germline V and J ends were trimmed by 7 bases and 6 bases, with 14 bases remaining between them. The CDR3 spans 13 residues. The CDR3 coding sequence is TGTGCCAGCACAAGCAGTGAGAGGGATACGCAGTATTTT. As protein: CASTSSERDTQYF.

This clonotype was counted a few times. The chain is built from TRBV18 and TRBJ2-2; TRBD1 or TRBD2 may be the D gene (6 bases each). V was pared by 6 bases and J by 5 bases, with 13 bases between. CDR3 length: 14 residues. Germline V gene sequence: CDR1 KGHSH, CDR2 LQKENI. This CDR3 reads CASSPGARTGELFF. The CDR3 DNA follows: TGTGCCAGCTCGCCGGGGGCCAGGACCGGGGAGCTGTTTTTT.

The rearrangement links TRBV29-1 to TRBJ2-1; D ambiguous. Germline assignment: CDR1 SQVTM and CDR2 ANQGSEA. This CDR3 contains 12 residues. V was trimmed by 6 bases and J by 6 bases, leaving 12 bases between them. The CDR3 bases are TGCAGCGTCCCGTGGCGTTCCAATGAGCAGTTCTTC. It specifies CSVPWRSNEQFF.

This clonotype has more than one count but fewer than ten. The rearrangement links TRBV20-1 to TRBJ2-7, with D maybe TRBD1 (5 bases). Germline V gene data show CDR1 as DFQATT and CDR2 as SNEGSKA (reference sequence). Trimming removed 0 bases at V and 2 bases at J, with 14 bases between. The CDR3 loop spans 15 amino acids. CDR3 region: CSARDRRKTAYEQYF. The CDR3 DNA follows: TGCAGTGCTAGAGATCGGAGAAAGACAGCCTACGAGCAGTACTTC.

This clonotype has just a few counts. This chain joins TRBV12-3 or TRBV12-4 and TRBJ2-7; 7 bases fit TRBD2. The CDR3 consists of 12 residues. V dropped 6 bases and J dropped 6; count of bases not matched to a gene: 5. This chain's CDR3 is CASSPGTTEQYF. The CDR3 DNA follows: TGTGCCAGCAGCCCCGGGACTACCGAGCAGTACTTC.